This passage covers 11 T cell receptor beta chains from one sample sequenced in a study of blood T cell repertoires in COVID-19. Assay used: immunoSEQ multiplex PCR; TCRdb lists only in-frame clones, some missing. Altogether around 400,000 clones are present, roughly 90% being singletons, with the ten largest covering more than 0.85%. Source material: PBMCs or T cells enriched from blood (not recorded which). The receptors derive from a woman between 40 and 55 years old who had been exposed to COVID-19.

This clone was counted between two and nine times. DNA of the CDR3: TGTGCCAGCAGACGTACCGGGACTAGCGGATACAATGAGCAGTTCTTC. It is translated as CASRRTGTSGYNEQFF. This chain joins TRBV7-2 and TRBJ2-1; 11 positions agree with TRBD2. V trimming: 6 bases; J trimming: 4 bases; junction bases outside the gene matches: 8. The CDR3 length is 16 residues. CDR1 is SGHTA and CDR2 is FQGNSA in the germline V gene.

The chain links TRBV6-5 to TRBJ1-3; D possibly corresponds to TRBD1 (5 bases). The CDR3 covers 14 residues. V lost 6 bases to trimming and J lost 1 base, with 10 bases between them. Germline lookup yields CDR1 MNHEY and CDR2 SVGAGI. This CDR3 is CASSLTESGNTIYF. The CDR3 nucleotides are TGTGCCAGCAGCCTGACAGAGTCTGGAAACACCATATATTTT.

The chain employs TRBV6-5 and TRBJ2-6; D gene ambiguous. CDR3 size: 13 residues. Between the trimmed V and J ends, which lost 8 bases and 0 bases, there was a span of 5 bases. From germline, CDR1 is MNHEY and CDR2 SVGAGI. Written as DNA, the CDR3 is TGTGCCAGCGTCTACTCTGGGGCCAACGTCCTGACTTTC. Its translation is CASVYSGANVLTF.

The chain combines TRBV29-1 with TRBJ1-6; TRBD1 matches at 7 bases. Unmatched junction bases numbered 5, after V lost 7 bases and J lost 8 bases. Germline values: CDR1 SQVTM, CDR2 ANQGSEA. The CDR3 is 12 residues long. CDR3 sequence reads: CSARDSDSPLHF. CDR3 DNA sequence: TGCAGCGCCCGGGACAGCGATTCACCCCTCCACTTT.

DNA of the CDR3: TGTGCCTGCTTAAAACAGGGTTATGGCACTGAAGCTTTCTTT. Amino acid sequence: CACLKQGYGTEAFF. The chain joins TRBV30 to TRBJ1-1; maybe TRBD1 (6 bases). This CDR3 comprises 14 residues. CDR1 is GTSNPN and CDR2 is SVGIG in the germline V gene (reference sequence). V was clipped by 6 bases and J by 4 bases, with 18 bases between them.

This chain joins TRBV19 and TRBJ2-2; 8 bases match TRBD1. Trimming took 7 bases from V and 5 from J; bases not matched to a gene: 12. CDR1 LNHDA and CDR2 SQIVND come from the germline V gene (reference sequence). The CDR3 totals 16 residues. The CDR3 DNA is TGTGCCAGTACCATGGCCGGGACAGGAGGGACCGGGGAGCTGTTTTTT. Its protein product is CASTMAGTGGTGELFF.

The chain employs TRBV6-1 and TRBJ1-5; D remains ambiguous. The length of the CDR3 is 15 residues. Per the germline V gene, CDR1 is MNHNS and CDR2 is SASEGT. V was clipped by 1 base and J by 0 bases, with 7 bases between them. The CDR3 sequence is CASSEVANSNQPQHF. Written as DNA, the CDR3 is TGTGCCAGCAGTGAAGTGGCAAATAGCAATCAGCCCCAGCATTTT.

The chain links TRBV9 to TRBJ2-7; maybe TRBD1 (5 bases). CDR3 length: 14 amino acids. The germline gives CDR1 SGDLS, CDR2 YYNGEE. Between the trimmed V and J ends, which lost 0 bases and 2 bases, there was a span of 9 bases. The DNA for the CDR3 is TGTGCCAGCAGCGTAGGATGGGGCCCCTACGAGCAGTACTTC. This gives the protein CASSVGWGPYEQYF.

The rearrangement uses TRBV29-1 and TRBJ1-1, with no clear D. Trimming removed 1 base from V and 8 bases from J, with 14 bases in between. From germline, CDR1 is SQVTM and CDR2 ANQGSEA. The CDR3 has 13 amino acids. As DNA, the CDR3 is TGCAGCGTTGAAGGGGCCGAAAACTTGGAAGCTTTCTTT. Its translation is CSVEGAENLEAFF.

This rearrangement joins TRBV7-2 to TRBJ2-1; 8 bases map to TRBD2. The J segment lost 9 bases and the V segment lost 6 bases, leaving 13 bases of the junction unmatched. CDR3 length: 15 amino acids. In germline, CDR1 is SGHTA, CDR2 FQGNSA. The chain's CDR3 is CASSITAGEEIEQFF. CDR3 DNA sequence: TGTGCCAGCAGTATCACAGCGGGAGAGGAGATTGAGCAGTTCTTC.

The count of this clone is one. CDR3 region: CASSVGGDTEAFF. Here the CDR3 DNA reads TGTGCCAGCAGTGTGGGAGGGGACACTGAAGCTTTCTTT. The V and J genes are TRBV7-9 and TRBJ1-1; D may be TRBD1 (5 bases). Germline V gene sequence: CDR1 SEHNR, CDR2 FQNEAQ (reference sequence). V gave up 6 bases and J gave up 3 bases, with 11 bases separating them. The CDR3 totals 13 residues.